A selection of T cell receptor beta chains follows, all from one sample in a study of blood T cell repertoires in COVID-19. Assay used: immunoSEQ multiplex PCR; TCRdb lists only in-frame clones, some missing. The sample lists 100,000 to 150,000 clones; 85% to 90% were seen once. Sample: peripheral blood. These receptors all stem from a woman at least 80 years old with COVID-19, enrolled during active disease. The CDR3 runs from the conserved cysteine through the conserved F or W. D genes are given only for firm matches. Clone size, where shown, is once, few, many, or a class for clones that have expanded.

d_call clone_size cdr3_length j_call v_call cdr3_nt cdr3_aa
NA NA 15 TRBJ1-5 TRBV6-2/TRBV6-3 TGTGCCAGCAGTCGGCCAGACAGGTACAATCAGCCCCAGCATTTT CASSRPDRYNQPQHF
NA NA 15 TRBJ2-7 TRBV6-6 TGTGCCAGCAGTTTAAAAGCGGTGGGGTCCTACGAGCAGTACTTC CASSLKAVGSYEQYF
NA NA 15 TRBJ2-5 TRBV3-1/TRBV3-2 TGTGCCAGCAGCCGTTTTGGGAGTGGGCAAGAGACCCAGTACTTC CASSRFGSGQETQYF
NA NA 14 TRBJ1-5 TRBV25-1 TGTGCCAGCAGTGAATATATGAGGAATCAGCCCCAGCATTTT CASSEYMRNQPQHF
NA NA 13 TRBJ1-1 TRBV6-1 TGTGCCAGCAGGTGGACAGCTAACACTGAAGCTTTCTTT CASRWTANTEAFF
TRBD1 NA 15 TRBJ1-6 TRBV7-9 TGTGCCAGCAGCCAAGGGACAGGGGGTAATTCACCCCTCCACTTT CASSQGTGGNSPLHF
NA once 16 TRBJ2-5 TRBV21-1 TGTGCCAGCAGCAAAATTCGGACAGGGGGAAGAGAGACCCAGTACTTC CASSKIRTGGRETQYF
NA NA 14 TRBJ2-3 TRBV7-3 TGTGCCAGCAGCCCGACCCCAGGGGTGGATACGCAGTATTTT CASSPTPGVDTQYF
NA NA 11 TRBJ1-2 TRBV19 TGTGCCAACAGGCGAAACGATGGCTACACCTTC CANRRNDGYTF
NA NA 13 TRBJ2-7 TRBV10-3 TGTGCCATCAGTGTAGGACCGGCGGGGGAGCAGTACTTC CAISVGPAGEQYF
TRBD1 NA 17 TRBJ2-1 TRBV5-4 TGTGCCAGCAGCTTCCCGGGACAGGGGGTAAGCTACAATGAGCAGTTCTTC CASSFPGQGVSYNEQFF
NA once 13 TRBJ2-2 TRBV29-1 TGCAGCGTTGAAGGAGGGTACACCGGGGAGCTGTTTTTT CSVEGGYTGELFF
TRBD2 NA 13 TRBJ2-7 TRBV29-1 TGCAGCGTTAGGATAGCGGGACCCTACGAGCAGTACTTC CSVRIAGPYEQYF
NA NA 12 TRBJ2-2 TRBV9 TGTGCCAGCAGCGTAGCTAGCGGGGAGCTGTTTTTT CASSVASGELFF
NA NA 14 TRBJ2-7 TRBV5-4 TGTGCCAGCAGCCCAAGACAGGGACTGGGCGAGCAGTACTTC CASSPRQGLGEQYF
TRBD1 NA 15 TRBJ1-6 TRBV4-3 TGCGCCAGCAGCCAAGCCGGACAGGCTAACTCACCCCTCCACTTT CASSQAGQANSPLHF
NA NA 13 TRBJ1-3 TRBV28 TGTGCCAGCAGAACGGTCTCTGGAAACACCATATATTTT CASRTVSGNTIYF
NA once 15 TRBJ2-7 TRBV3-1/TRBV3-2 TGTGCCAGCAGCCAAGTTGGCGGTGCGAGCTACGAGCAGTACTTC CASSQVGGASYEQYF
NA NA 14 TRBJ1-6 TRBV5-1 TGCGCCAGCAGCTTGGGACATAATAATTCACCCCTCCACTTT CASSLGHNNSPLHF
NA NA 14 TRBJ2-3 TRBV29-1 TGCAGCGTTGAGTGGGGGGGCGGCACAGATACGCAGTATTTT CSVEWGGGTDTQYF
NA NA 16 TRBJ2-1 TRBV5-1 TGCGCCAGCAGCTTGGAGTCAGCGGCTTCCTACAATGAGCAGTTCTTC CASSLESAASYNEQFF
TRBD2 NA 14 TRBJ2-1 TRBV27 TGTGCCACCTTTAGCGGGAGTCTCTACAATGAGCAGTTCTTC CATFSGSLYNEQFF
TRBD1 NA 13 TRBJ1-2 TRBV6-5 TGTGCCAGCACTTCTACAGGGGGTCAAGGCTACACCTTC CASTSTGGQGYTF
NA NA 12 TRBJ2-1 TRBV27 TGTGCCAGCAGTTTTGGTGGAGATGAGCAGTTCTTC CASSFGGDEQFF
NA NA 14 TRBJ2-3 TRBV3-1/TRBV3-2 TGTGCCAGCAGCCGGGAACCGGGGGCAGATACGCAGTATTTT CASSREPGADTQYF
NA NA 16 TRBJ1-4 TRBV6-6 TGTGCCAGCAGTCCACCGGACAGCCCGCTTCGGGAAAAACTGTTTTTT CASSPPDSPLREKLFF
NA NA 15 TRBJ2-2 TRBV6-6 TGTGCCAGCAGGCCTACAGGGTGGGACACCGGGGAGCTGTTTTTT CASRPTGWDTGELFF
NA NA 15 TRBJ1-2 TRBV19 TGTGCCAGTAGTATAATCCAGGTTGGGAACTATGGCTACACCTTC CASSIIQVGNYGYTF
NA NA 10 TRBJ1-1 TRBV20-1 TGCAGTGCAAGAGAGGGAGGAGCTTTCTTT CSAREGGAFF
NA NA 13 TRBJ1-5 TRBV3-1/TRBV3-2 TGTGCCAGCGGGCAGCATAGCAATCAGCCCCAGCATTTT CASGQHSNQPQHF
TRBD1 NA 17 TRBJ1-2 TRBV19 TGTGCCAGTAGTACAGGACAGGGGGCGCTTTGGAACTATGGCTACACCTTC CASSTGQGALWNYGYTF
TRBD1 NA 13 TRBJ1-1 TRBV2 TGTGCCAGCATTCGGGACAGGAACACTGAAGCTTTCTTT CASIRDRNTEAFF